Each of the 32 T cell receptor beta chains below was sequenced from the same sample in a study of identical twins. TCRdb recomputed calls from the 5' RACE reads with MiXCR, one row per CDR3 protein. The data contain approximately 210,000 distinct CDR3 sequences, 6.5% of them singletons. These data also formed part of another study, on T cells expressing NK-cell markers.

The sequenced sample was CD8+ T cells sorted from blood. These receptor sequences come from a young woman in good health.

This clonotype was observed many times. The chain couples TRBV29-1 to TRBJ1-1; 8 nucleotides align to TRBD1. Germline lookup yields CDR1 SQVTM and CDR2 ANQGSEA. The CDR3 is 12 amino acids. The J segment lost 1 base and the V segment lost 7 bases, leaving 2 bases of the junction unmatched. CDR3 bases: TGCAGCGGGACAGGGTCGAACACTGAAGCTTTCTTT. Protein product: CSGTGSNTEAFF.

This sequence joins TRBV7-9 and TRBJ2-1; no definite D call. Trimming removed 6 bases from V and 7 bases from J, with 7 bases in between. CDR3 length: 11 residues. Per germline, CDR1 SEHNR and CDR2 FQNEAQ (reference sequence). DNA for the CDR3: TGTGCCAGCAGGGGTCCGAATGAGCAGTTCTTC. Translated: CASRGPNEQFF.

This clonotype was seen many times. The J gene is TRBJ2-7, the V gene TRBV12-3 or TRBV12-4; D not resolved. This CDR3 has 14 amino acids. V shed 2 bases and J shed 5 bases, with 13 bases lying between them. As DNA, the CDR3 is TGTGCCAGCAGTTTAACACGAGTAGCCCACGAGCAGTACTTC. Amino acids: CASSLTRVAHEQYF.

This clonotype was observed a handful of times. The chain employs TRBV10-2 and TRBJ2-3; a possible D gene is TRBD1 (6 bases). This CDR3 has 15 amino acids. V was shortened by 7 bases and J by 2 bases, with 16 bases between the two germline ends. CDR1 and CDR2 from the germline V gene are WSHSY and SAAADI. CDR3 sequence (DNA): TGCGCCAGCACCGTAATACAGGGCCCCACAGATACGCAGTATTTT. This encodes CASTVIQGPTDTQYF.

There are many counts of this clonotype. The chain employs TRBV7-6 and TRBJ2-1, with 7 positions matching TRBD2. CDR3 size: 16 residues. V trimming: 1 base; J trimming: 6 bases; junction bases outside the gene matches: 9. Germline lookup yields CDR1 SGHVS and CDR2 FNYEAQ. Here the CDR3 reads CASSLGSVAGFNEQFF. DNA of the CDR3: TGTGCCAGCAGCTTAGGTTCGGTAGCGGGCTTCAATGAGCAGTTCTTC.

This clonotype turned up a few times. The chain joins TRBV29-1 to TRBJ1-5, with a possible D match to TRBD1 (5 bases). The CDR3 consists of 14 residues. The V end lost 0 bases, the J end lost 4 bases, and 10 bases lay between the germline ends. Germline CDR1 reads SQVTM; CDR2 reads ANQGSEA. This CDR3 is CSVEEGDSNQPQHF. In nucleotides, the CDR3 is TGCAGCGTTGAAGAGGGAGACAGTAATCAGCCCCAGCATTTT.

In this sample, this clonotype turned up a few times. The V gene is TRBV12-5, the J gene TRBJ2-2; weak D call: TRBD2 (6 bases). Between the trimmed V and J ends, which lost 7 bases and 6 bases, there was a span of 15 bases. The CDR3 totals 14 residues. Germline CDR1 is LGHNT and CDR2 is FRNRAP. The DNA of the CDR3 is TGTGCTAGTGAAACCGACTGGGGGGCCGGGGAGCTGTTTTTT. Its translation is CASETDWGAGELFF.

This chain links TRBV7-6 with TRBJ2-1; no reliable D call. The CDR3 length is 16 residues. The germline V and J ends were trimmed by 0 bases and 0 bases, with 9 bases remaining between them. Per the germline V gene, CDR1 is SGHVS and CDR2 is FNYEAQ. Here the CDR3 DNA reads TGTGCCAGCAGCTTAGCGCTGGGCGCCTCCTACAATGAGCAGTTCTTC. This encodes CASSLALGASYNEQFF.

This clonotype turned up a few times. The genes are TRBV7-9 and TRBJ2-3; maybe TRBD2 (6 bases). With 5 bases removed from V and 2 bases from J, the gap between germline ends came to 17 bases. The CDR3 runs to 16 residues. Germline lookup yields CDR1 SEHNR and CDR2 FQNEAQ (reference sequence). CDR3 sequence (DNA): TGTGCCAGCAGCCCAAGGACGGGAGAAGACACAGATACGCAGTATTTT. Protein product: CASSPRTGEDTDTQYF.

V is TRBV27 and J is TRBJ2-5; possibly TRBD2 for D (5 bases). Trimming stripped 6 bases from V and 2 bases from J, with 13 bases between. The germline gives CDR1 MNHEY, CDR2 SMNVEV (reference sequence). The CDR3 totals 14 residues. CDR3 region: CASSRFGEQETQYF. CDR3 bases: TGTGCCAGCAGCCGTTTCGGGGAACAAGAGACCCAGTACTTC.

The chain is built from TRBV12-3 or TRBV12-4 and TRBJ2-1; 9 nucleotides align to TRBD2. V shed 5 bases, J shed 7 bases, and the junction held 9 bases outside the gene matches. The CDR3 loop spans 15 amino acids. In DNA form, the CDR3 reads TGTGCCAGCAGTCTGCGGGGGGGCCATAGGAATGAGCAGTTCTTC. It yields the protein CASSLRGGHRNEQFF.

This clonotype was picked up a small number of times. The gene calls are TRBV3-1 and TRBJ2-7; no reliable D call. There are 19 residues in the CDR3. The V gene's germline CDR1 is LGHDT and CDR2 YNNKEL (reference sequence). V was trimmed by 1 base and J by 0 bases, leaving 22 bases between them. In DNA form, the CDR3 reads TGTGCCAGCAGCCAAGTTTTGTCCCCTCACCCCCCGAGCTCCTACGAGCAGTACTTC. Amino acids: CASSQVLSPHPPSSYEQYF.

This chain links TRBV20-1 with TRBJ2-3; D not resolved. The CDR3 is 15 residues long. Germline loops: CDR1 DFQATT, CDR2 SNEGSKA (reference sequence). Between the trimmed V and J ends, which lost 3 bases and 2 bases, there was a span of 15 bases. The CDR3 protein is CSASIVRIVTDTQYF. CDR3 bases: TGCAGTGCTAGTATCGTCCGGATAGTCACAGATACGCAGTATTTT.

This chain uses TRBV27 with TRBJ2-1, with D maybe TRBD2 (6 bases). The CDR3 totals 13 residues. Trimming stripped 3 bases from V and 7 bases from J, with 10 bases between. Germline V gives CDR1 MNHEY, CDR2 SMNVEV (reference sequence). For the CDR3, the DNA is TGTGCCAGCAGTTTCTCTAGCGTGAATGAGCAGTTCTTC. Translation: CASSFSSVNEQFF.

This clonotype has a handful of counts. CDR3 in DNA: TGTGCCAGCAGCCCGCTGCCAGGCATGGATACGCAGTATTTT. Protein sequence: CASSPLPGMDTQYF. The genes are TRBV5-5 and TRBJ2-3; D unclear. Germline V gene sequence: CDR1 SGHKS, CDR2 YYEKEE (reference sequence). The CDR3 loop spans 14 amino acids. V was trimmed by 4 bases and J by 6 bases, leaving 15 bases between them.

This clonotype appeared many times. V usage is TRBV10-2 and J usage is TRBJ2-7, with a weak D call TRBD1 (6 bases). Germline CDR1 reads WSHSY; CDR2 reads SAAADI. CDR3 length: 14 amino acids. V lost 9 bases, J lost 2 bases, and 17 bases lay in between. The DNA of the CDR3 is TGCGCCAGTACAACCGGGACACTGCCCTACGAGCAGTACTTC. Amino acids: CASTTGTLPYEQYF.

In its sample, this clonotype was seen a few times. The V gene is TRBV7-9, the J gene TRBJ2-2; D is ambiguous. V was clipped by 7 bases and J by 5 bases, with 8 bases between them. Germline CDR1 SEHNR, CDR2 FQNEAQ (reference sequence). The CDR3 has 12 residues. DNA for the CDR3: TGTGCCAGCACCCCCTCAACCGGGGAGCTGTTTTTT. It codes for CASTPSTGELFF.

This clonotype was picked up many times. The chain has TRBV19 and TRBJ2-2; D is undetermined. V shed 3 bases and J shed 11 bases, with 13 bases lying between them. CDR1 is LNHDA and CDR2 is SQIVND in the germline V gene (reference sequence). The CDR3 runs 13 residues. The CDR3 DNA reads as TGTGCCAGTAGTATGGGCAGCCCAACCGAGCTGTTTTTT. Residues: CASSMGSPTELFF. Using reference TRBV19 and TRBJ2-2 for the parts outside the CDR3, the full variable domain is DGGITQSPKYLFRKEGQNVTLSCEQNLNHDAMYWYRQDPGQGLRLIYYSQIVNDFQKGDIAEGYSVSREKKESFPLTVTSAQKNPTAFYLCASSMGSPTELFFGEGSRLTVL.

In its sample, this clonotype was seen a few times. J is TRBJ2-1 and V is TRBV6-5; TRBD2 matches 12 bases. Germline CDR1 is MNHEY and CDR2 is SVGAGI. The CDR3 has 15 residues. J lost 7 bases, V lost 2 bases, and 3 bases had no gene match. The CDR3 nucleotides are TGTGCCAGCAGTTACACTAGCGGGAGGCAAAATGAGCAGTTCTTC. Translated: CASSYTSGRQNEQFF.

This clonotype was seen more than once but under ten times. Here the CDR3 reads CASSPSSGPDYNEQFF. The CDR3 region has the DNA TGTGCCAGCAGCCCGTCTAGCGGACCTGACTACAATGAGCAGTTCTTC. V gene TRBV9 combines with J gene TRBJ2-1, with TRBD2 identical over 7 bases. Trimming cost V 4 bases and J 3 bases; bases outside gene matches: 10. This CDR3 has 16 residues. The germline CDR1 and CDR2 sequences are SGDLS and YYNGEE.

This clonotype was recorded many times. This chain links TRBV27 with TRBJ2-2; D is ambiguous. This CDR3 comprises 12 residues. Germline V gives CDR1 MNHEY, CDR2 SMNVEV (reference sequence). The V gene lost 4 bases and the J gene lost 0 bases, with 0 bases spanning the gap. The CDR3 spells CASSSNTGELFF. The CDR3 DNA is TGTGCCAGCAGTTCGAACACCGGGGAGCTGTTTTTT.

The V gene is TRBV30, the J gene TRBJ2-7; D call uncertain. The CDR3 extends over 11 amino acids. CDR1 is GTSNPN and CDR2 is SVGIG in the germline V gene (reference sequence). V lost 2 bases and J lost 5, with 7 bases in between. In DNA, the CDR3 is TGTGCCTGGAGTCTCCAGGACGAGCAGTACTTC. It specifies CAWSLQDEQYF.

This clonotype appeared a few times. V usage is TRBV27 and J usage is TRBJ1-1; D remains ambiguous. CDR1 MNHEY and CDR2 SMNVEV come from the germline V gene (reference sequence). V was pared by 5 bases and J by 7 bases, with 11 bases between. The CDR3 is 12 amino acids. The CDR3 here is CASSHRRDEAFF. As DNA, the CDR3 is TGTGCCAGCAGTCACCGCCGGGATGAAGCTTTCTTT.

This clonotype was counted only a few times. The chain employs TRBV5-1 and TRBJ2-1; TRBD1 agrees at 8 bases. This CDR3 has 13 amino acids. Trimming at V came to 4 bases and at J to 7 bases, leaving 4 bases not matched to a gene. In germline, CDR1 is SGHRS, CDR2 YFSETQ. CDR3 in amino acids: CASSPDRVNEQFF. In DNA form, the CDR3 reads TGCGCCAGCAGCCCGGACAGGGTGAATGAGCAGTTCTTC.

This clonotype was detected only a few times. The chain combines TRBV9 with TRBJ2-5; a possible D gene is TRBD1 (6 bases). In germline, CDR1 is SGDLS, CDR2 YYNGEE. This CDR3 comprises 15 residues. The V end lost 0 bases, the J end lost 1 base, and 10 bases lay between the germline ends. The CDR3 DNA follows: TGTGCCAGCAGCGTAGAGGGACAACTCCAAGAGACCCAGTACTTC. Its translation is CASSVEGQLQETQYF.

A few counts support this clonotype. The rearrangement uses TRBV30 and TRBJ2-7, with unresolved D. Deletions cut 4 bases from V and 0 bases from J, with 13 bases between. CDR3 length: 14 amino acids. CDR1 is GTSNPN, CDR2 SVGIG, per germline (reference sequence). Here the CDR3 reads CAWTHLVDSYEQYF. The DNA of the CDR3 is TGTGCCTGGACCCACCTGGTCGACTCCTACGAGCAGTACTTC.

This clonotype was recorded many times. This rearrangement joins TRBV12-3 or TRBV12-4 to TRBJ1-2, with 9 bases identical to TRBD1. This CDR3 is built from 15 residues. The J segment lost 6 bases and the V segment lost 4 bases, leaving 9 bases of the junction unmatched. DNA for the CDR3: TGTGCCAGCAGTTCCGGGACAGGGCCGCTTCATGGCTACACCTTC. Amino acids: CASSSGTGPLHGYTF.

In its sample, this clonotype was seen a few times. The chain links TRBV9 to TRBJ2-7, with 14 bases that match TRBD2. Germline V gene lookup returns CDR1 SGDLS and CDR2 YYNGEE. The CDR3 has 15 residues. Trimming took 3 bases from V and 8 from J; bases not matched to a gene: 7. As DNA, the CDR3 is TGTGCCAGCAGCGCGGGGACTAGCGGGAGTCATAAGCAGTACTTC. Amino acid sequence: CASSAGTSGSHKQYF.

This clonotype was picked up many times. The chain links TRBV28 to TRBJ2-1; 9 nucleotides line up with TRBD1. Germline V lookup: CDR1 MDHEN, CDR2 SYDVKM. CDR3 length: 17 residues. With 3 bases clipped from V and 1 base from J, the junction kept 7 bases outside the gene matches. The CDR3 sequence is CASSFTGTGRSYNEQFF. The CDR3 nucleotides read TGTGCCAGCAGTTTTACCGGGACAGGGAGATCCTACAATGAGCAGTTCTTC.

This rearrangement joins TRBV11-2 to TRBJ2-1; D possibly corresponds to TRBD1 (6 bases). CDR3 length equals 14 residues. The V and J ends lost 2 bases and 13 bases respectively, with 18 bases between them. Germline CDR1 and CDR2: SGHAT and FQNNGV. CDR3 coding DNA: TGTGCCAGCAGCTTACTTCTTCGTAGGACAGCACAGTTCTTC. This encodes CASSLLLRRTAQFF.

Note on this clonotype: An end of the junction differs from the germline gene, which may be a read error. V and J are TRBV20-1 and TRBJ2-5; 12 positions match TRBD2. Germline V gene data show CDR1 as DFQATT and CDR2 as SNEGSKA (reference sequence). The CDR3 is 17 residues long. The CDR3 loop is CSARGLAGTVGQETQYF. The CDR3 DNA follows: TGCAGTGCGAGAGGACTAGCGGGGACGGTGGGCCAAGAGACCCAGTACTTC.

This clonotype came up many times. V and J are TRBV7-6 and TRBJ2-1, with 11 positions matching TRBD2. V shed 5 bases, J shed 7 bases, and the junction held 7 bases outside the gene matches. The CDR3 has 15 residues. CDR1 is SGHVS, CDR2 FNYEAQ, per germline. The CDR3 bases are TGTGCCAGCAGCCCAACTAGCGGGGGAAATAATGAGCAGTTCTTC. Translated: CASSPTSGGNNEQFF.